This T cell receptor (beta chain) was retrieved from a study of technical replicates of blood from several donors. The protocol was immunoSEQ multiplex PCR, while the TCRdb copy is restricted to in-frame clones and leaves out a portion. Of around 70,000 clones listed, 85% to 95% are singletons. Germline V gives CDR1 SQVTM, CDR2 ANQGSEA. The CDR3 length is 12 residues. V shed 4 bases and J 2 bases; nucleotides not matched to a gene: 1. The sample was T cells isolated from PBMCs. The sequence was obtained from a human donor in good health. The chain couples TRBV29-1 to TRBJ2-5; 7 bases line up with TRBD2. The CDR3 here is CSVVGGQETQYF. The CDR3 nucleotides are TGCAGCGTTGTGGGAGGGCAAGAGACCCAGTACTTC.